This T cell receptor beta chain emerged from a study of tumor-infiltrating lymphocytes in primary liver carcinoma. Study-level points and caveats: Significantly larger top-250-clone fractions were found in tumors than in blood (p = 0.039).

Of note for this clonotype: No antigen is known for it.

TCR beta cDNA was prepared out of 500 ng total RNA by means of a constant-region primer. Researchers made the TCR beta libraries by running three nested multiplex PCR rounds with slightly modified ARM-PCR. A C-beta reverse primer and TRBV1-TRBV30 forward primers served in each of the first two PCR rounds, at ten to eleven cycles apiece. TCRdb passed the multiplex PCR reads through MiXCR, listing each CDR3 protein once. The table records 80,000 or so distinct CDR3 sequences, 70% to 80% of them present only once. CDR3 length: 13 amino acids. Germline V gene lookup returns CDR1 SGHAT and CDR2 FQNNGV. V was clipped by 7 bases and J by 3 bases; unmatched bases: 6. From unsorted bulk tissue weighing about 20-32 mg, DNA and RNA were co-extracted. By surgical resection, the patients were treated for their primary liver carcinoma. Each tumor had five separate regions sampled.

The source of this sequence is a woman in her sixties or seventies with primary liver carcinoma and hepatitis B virus infection. The V gene is TRBV11-2, the J gene TRBJ2-7; TRBD1 agrees at 7 bases. The sequencing input was liver tumor tissue from sampling region 4. Subset given: tumor region T4, right-lateral pole. The DNA for the CDR3 is TGTGCCAGCAACTCGGGACAGCACTACGAGCAGTACTTC. This encodes CASNSGQHYEQYF.